This entry lists 18 T cell receptor beta chains sequenced from one sample in a study of precursors of human CD4 cytotoxic T cells. TCRdb itself ran the reads through MiXCR, one entry per CDR3 protein. The sample contains about 500 distinct CDR3 sequences, 15% of which appear only once. Sorted CD4+ central memory, effector memory, IL-7R-high TEMRA and IL-7R-negative TEMRA cells underwent bulk UMI sequencing. The specimen was memory CD4+ T cells from blood (PBMCs). The receptors here all came from a human donor in good health.

This chain joins TRBV18 and TRBJ1-5, with a tentative D call TRBD1 (5 bases). With 1 base removed from V and 3 bases from J, the gap between germline ends came to 10 bases. Germline CDR1 and CDR2: KGHSH and LQKENI. The length of the CDR3 is 15 residues. The CDR3 DNA reads as TGTGCCAGCTCACCACAAGGGGTTAACAATCAGCCCCAGCATTTT. This translates into CASSPQGVNNQPQHF. Full variable domain (outside the CDR3, taken from reference TRBV18 and TRBJ1-5): NAGVMQNPRHLVRRRGQEARLRCSPMKGHSHVYWYRQLPEEGLKFMVYLQKENIIDESGMPKERFSAEFPKEGPSILRIQQVVRGDSAAYFCASSPQGVNNQPQHFGDGTRLSIL.

J is TRBJ1-3 and V is TRBV12-3 or TRBV12-4; weak D call: TRBD1 (5 bases). The CDR3 sequence is 16 residues long. V lost 3 bases and J lost 4, with 16 bases in between. CDR3 in DNA: TGTGCCAGCAGTTTCGGCCTTGGGGCTGCAGGAAACACCATATATTTT. As protein: CASSFGLGAAGNTIYF.

The chain uses TRBV7-2 and TRBJ2-3; D not resolved. The CDR3 length is 13 residues. Germline V gene lookup returns CDR1 SGHTA and CDR2 FQGNSA. V was trimmed by 2 bases and J by 4 bases, leaving 7 bases between them. The CDR3 nucleotides are TGTGCCAGCAGCTTAAGAGCGCCAGATACGCAGTATTTT. Protein: CASSLRAPDTQYF.

A remark on this clonotype: A junction end diverges from the germline sequence, so it may reflect a read error. In DNA, the CDR3 is TGTGCCAGCAGCTTATATTCGGGGCAGCACCAGCATTTT. Its translation: CASSLYSGQHQHF. The gene calls are TRBV7-2 and TRBJ1-5; D is possibly TRBD1 (5 bases). Germline V lookup: CDR1 SGHTA, CDR2 FQGNSA. CDR3 length: 13 amino acids. Together with reference TRBV7-2 and TRBJ1-5, the CDR3 gives the full variable domain: GAGVSQSPSNKVTEKGKDVELRCDPISGHTALYWYRQSLGQGLEFLIYFQGNSAPDKSGLPSDRFSAERTGGSVSTLTIQRTQQEDSAVYLCASSLYSGQHQHFGDGTRLSIL.

In its sample, this clonotype was seen a few times. The V and J genes are TRBV5-4 and TRBJ2-5; maybe TRBD2 (5 bases). Deletions cut 4 bases from V and 4 bases from J, with 14 bases between. Germline CDR1 reads SGHNT; CDR2 reads YYREEE (reference sequence). The CDR3 consists of 14 residues. The CDR3 nucleotides are TGTGCCAGCAGCCACGACCCACTAGGAGAGACCCAGTACTTC. Its protein is CASSHDPLGETQYF.

CDR3 DNA sequence: TGTGCCAGCAGCCAGGCGTCAGGGAACTATGGCTACACCTTC. Amino acid sequence: CASSQASGNYGYTF. The rearrangement links TRBV3-1 to TRBJ1-2; maybe TRBD1 (5 bases). CDR3 length equals 14 residues. In germline, CDR1 is LGHDT, CDR2 YNNKEL (reference sequence). Trimming removed 3 bases from V and 2 bases from J, with 10 bases in between.

The chain combines TRBV5-1 with TRBJ1-1, with D maybe TRBD1 (6 bases). Between the trimmed V and J ends, which lost 4 bases and 4 bases, there was a span of 17 bases. The V gene's germline CDR1 is SGHRS and CDR2 YFSETQ. This CDR3 has 15 amino acids. The CDR3 sequence is CASSLSGTFSTEAFF. The CDR3 nucleotides are TGCGCCAGCAGCCTATCCGGGACATTCTCCACTGAAGCTTTCTTT.

The chain uses TRBV20-1 and TRBJ2-3, with TRBD2 identical over 12 bases. In germline, CDR1 is DFQATT, CDR2 SNEGSKA (reference sequence). CDR3 length: 16 residues. Trimming took 3 bases from V and 4 from J; bases not matched to a gene: 8. In DNA form, the CDR3 reads TGCAGTGCTAGGACTAGCGGGAGCTCCGAGGCAGATACGCAGTATTTT. Residues: CSARTSGSSEADTQYF.

This clonotype has only a few counts. This sequence joins TRBV7-9 and TRBJ1-5; D is possibly TRBD1 (5 bases). Looked up from germline, CDR1 is SEHNR and CDR2 is FQNEAQ (reference sequence). The CDR3 sequence is 15 residues long. CDR3 sequence: CAWGGAGDYNQPQHF. For the CDR3, the DNA is TGTGCGTGGGGGGGAGCGGGCGATTACAATCAGCCCCAGCATTTT.

This clonotype occurred a few times. J is TRBJ2-7 and V is TRBV28, with 9 bases matching TRBD2. The V segment lost 1 base and the J segment 2 bases; nucleotides outside the gene matches: 3. The V gene's germline CDR1 is MDHEN and CDR2 SYDVKM. The CDR3 contains 15 residues. The CDR3 DNA sequence: TGTGCCAGCAGTTTATTTGTAGCGGGAGCCTACGAGCAGTACTTC. As protein: CASSLFVAGAYEQYF.

V usage is TRBV18 and J usage is TRBJ2-5, with 7 bases identical to TRBD1. CDR1 is KGHSH and CDR2 is LQKENI in the germline V gene. Losses at the gene ends were 3 bases for V and 5 bases for J; bases not matched to a gene: 6. The CDR3 totals 14 residues. The CDR3 sequence is CASSPSGQSETQYF. CDR3 nucleotide sequence: TGTGCCAGCTCACCTTCGGGACAGAGTGAGACCCAGTACTTC.

The genes are TRBV3-1 and TRBJ2-7; D is possibly TRBD2 (5 bases). Between the trimmed V and J ends, which lost 4 bases and 6 bases, there was a span of 16 bases. The V gene's germline CDR1 is LGHDT and CDR2 YNNKEL (reference sequence). This CDR3 comprises 14 residues. CDR3 in DNA: TGTGCCAGCAGCCTTCTCGGAGGAGGAAGCGAGCAGTACTTC. It specifies CASSLLGGGSEQYF.

V and J are TRBV5-1 and TRBJ1-2; D perhaps matches TRBD1 (6 bases). The CDR3 extends over 18 amino acids. Per the germline V gene, CDR1 is SGHRS and CDR2 is YFSETQ. Trimming pared 2 bases from V and 0 bases from J, leaving 20 bases between. CDR3 sequence (DNA): TGCGCCAGCAGCTTACCCCGGACTATCCGGGGGCCTAACTATGGCTACACCTTC. Its protein is CASSLPRTIRGPNYGYTF.

Sample share makes this clonotype large. V is TRBV6-6 and J is TRBJ2-1; a possible D gene is TRBD2 (5 bases). The germline V and J ends were trimmed by 2 bases and 10 bases, with 15 bases remaining between them. The CDR3 loop spans 14 amino acids. Per the germline V gene, CDR1 is MNHNY and CDR2 is SVGAGI (reference sequence). The CDR3 DNA sequence: TGTGCCAGCAGTTACGGAGGCTCGGCGAGGGAGCAGTTCTTC. Its translation is CASSYGGSAREQFF.

The CDR3 bases are TGCGCCAGCAGCCAACCAGTCTCTCAAGGAGAGACCCAGTACTTC. Its translation is CASSQPVSQGETQYF. The gene calls are TRBV4-1 and TRBJ2-5; D is uncertain. The germline V gene has CDR1 MGHRA and CDR2 YSYEKL. The CDR3 loop spans 15 amino acids. With 2 bases removed from V and 4 bases from J, the gap between germline ends came to 14 bases.

With regard to this clonotype: This may come from a read error, since a much larger clone is one base off. This sequence joins TRBV6-2 or TRBV6-3 and TRBJ2-3; a possible D gene is TRBD1 (5 bases). This CDR3 comprises 14 residues. Germline CDR1 and CDR2: MNHEY and SVGEGT. Trimming stripped 5 bases from V and 7 bases from J, with 16 bases between. The CDR3 loop reads CASSAMAGPNTQYF. The DNA of the CDR3 is TGTGCCAGCAGTGCAATGGCAGGGCCGAATACGCAGTATTTT.

By sample fraction, this clonotype is large. This sequence joins TRBV24-1 and TRBJ2-3, with unresolved D. The CDR3 is 12 residues long. V lost 6 bases and J lost 1, with 4 bases in between. From germline, CDR1 is KGHDR and CDR2 SFDVKD. This CDR3 reads CATSPGTDTQYF. CDR3 nucleotide sequence: TGTGCCACCAGTCCAGGCACAGATACGCAGTATTTT.

Turning to this clonotype: This could be a read error, since a much larger clone is one nucleotide away. CDR3 in DNA: TGTGTCACCCGGACAGGGGGAGAGACCCAGTACTTC. Amino acid sequence: CVTRTGGETQYF. The chain employs TRBV6-5 and TRBJ2-5; 10 bases align to TRBD1. Germline V gene sequence: CDR1 MNHEY, CDR2 SVGAGI. The CDR3 is 12 residues long.